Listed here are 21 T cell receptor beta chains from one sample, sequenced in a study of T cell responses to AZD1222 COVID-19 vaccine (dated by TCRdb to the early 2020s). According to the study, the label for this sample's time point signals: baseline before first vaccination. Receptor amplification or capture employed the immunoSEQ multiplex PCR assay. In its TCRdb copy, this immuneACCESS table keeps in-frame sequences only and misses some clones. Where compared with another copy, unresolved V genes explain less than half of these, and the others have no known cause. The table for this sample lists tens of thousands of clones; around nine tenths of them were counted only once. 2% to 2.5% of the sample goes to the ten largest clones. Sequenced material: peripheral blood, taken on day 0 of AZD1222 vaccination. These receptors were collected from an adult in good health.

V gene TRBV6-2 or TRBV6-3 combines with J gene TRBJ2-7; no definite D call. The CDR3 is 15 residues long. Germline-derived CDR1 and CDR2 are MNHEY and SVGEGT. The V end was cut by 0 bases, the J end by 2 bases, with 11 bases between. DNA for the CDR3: TGTGCCAGCAGTTACTCTTCCTACAGCACCTACGAGCAGTACTTC. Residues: CASSYSSYSTYEQYF.

CDR3 in amino acids: CASTSSGGKGTGELFF. DNA of the CDR3: TGTGCCAGCACTTCTAGCGGGGGTAAAGGCACCGGGGAGCTGTTTTTT. The chain couples TRBV7-9 to TRBJ2-2, with 10 bases matching TRBD2. In germline, CDR1 is SEHNR, CDR2 FQNEAQ (reference sequence). V gave up 7 bases and J gave up 4 bases; unmatched junction bases: 9. This CDR3 spans 16 amino acids.

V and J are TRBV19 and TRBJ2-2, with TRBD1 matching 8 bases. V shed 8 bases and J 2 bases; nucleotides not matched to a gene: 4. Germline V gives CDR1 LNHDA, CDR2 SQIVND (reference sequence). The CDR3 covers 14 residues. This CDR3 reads CASGRGLNTGELFF. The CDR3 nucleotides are TGTGCCAGTGGCAGGGGGCTTAACACCGGGGAGCTGTTTTTT.

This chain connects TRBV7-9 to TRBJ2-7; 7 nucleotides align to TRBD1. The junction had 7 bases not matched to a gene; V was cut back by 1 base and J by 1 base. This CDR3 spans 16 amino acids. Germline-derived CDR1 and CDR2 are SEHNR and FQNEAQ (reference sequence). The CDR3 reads CASSLEGAYGSYEQYF. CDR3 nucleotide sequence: TGTGCCAGCAGCTTAGAGGGGGCCTACGGGTCCTACGAGCAGTACTTC. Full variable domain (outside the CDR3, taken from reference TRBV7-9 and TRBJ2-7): DTGVSQNPRHKITKRGQNVTFRCDPISEHNRLYWYRQTLGQGPEFLTYFQNEAQLEKSRLLSDRFSAERPKGSFSTLEIQRTEQGDSAMYLCASSLEGAYGSYEQYFGPGTRLTVT.

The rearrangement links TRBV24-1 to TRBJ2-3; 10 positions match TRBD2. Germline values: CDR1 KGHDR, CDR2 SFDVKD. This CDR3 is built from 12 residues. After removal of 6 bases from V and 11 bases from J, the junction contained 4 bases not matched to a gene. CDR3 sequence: CATSSTSGWQYF. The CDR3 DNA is TGTGCCACCAGTTCGACTAGCGGGTGGCAGTATTTT.

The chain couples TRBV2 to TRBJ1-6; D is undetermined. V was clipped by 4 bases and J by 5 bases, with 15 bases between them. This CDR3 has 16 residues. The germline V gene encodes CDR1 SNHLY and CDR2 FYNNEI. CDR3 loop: CASSGSRARNNSPLHF. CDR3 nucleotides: TGTGCCAGCAGTGGAAGCAGAGCTCGGAATAATTCACCCCTCCACTTT.

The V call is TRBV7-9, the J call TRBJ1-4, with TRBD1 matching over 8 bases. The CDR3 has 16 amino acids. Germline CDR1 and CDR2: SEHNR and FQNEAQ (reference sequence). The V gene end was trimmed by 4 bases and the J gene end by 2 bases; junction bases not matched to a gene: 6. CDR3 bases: TGTGCCAGCAGCTCTAGGCGACAGGGGACTAATGAAAAACTGTTTTTT. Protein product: CASSSRRQGTNEKLFF.

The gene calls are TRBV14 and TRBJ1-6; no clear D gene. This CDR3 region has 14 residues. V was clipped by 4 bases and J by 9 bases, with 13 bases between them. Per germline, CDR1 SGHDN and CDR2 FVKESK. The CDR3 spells CASSLGPVGSPLHF. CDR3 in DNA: TGTGCCAGCAGCCTCGGGCCCGTGGGTTCACCCCTCCACTTT.

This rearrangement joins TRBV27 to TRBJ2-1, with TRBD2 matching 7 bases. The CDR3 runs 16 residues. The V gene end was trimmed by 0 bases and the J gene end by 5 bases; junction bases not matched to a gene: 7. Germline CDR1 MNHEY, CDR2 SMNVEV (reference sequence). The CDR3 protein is CASSLSPSGVNNEQFF. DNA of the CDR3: TGTGCCAGCAGTTTATCCCCAAGCGGGGTAAACAATGAGCAGTTCTTC.

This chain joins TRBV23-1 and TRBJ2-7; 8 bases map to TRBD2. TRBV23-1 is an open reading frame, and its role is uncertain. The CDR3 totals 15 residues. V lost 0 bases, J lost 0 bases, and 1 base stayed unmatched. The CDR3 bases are TGCGCCAGCAGTCAATCCGGGACTAGCTCCTACGAGCAGTACTTC. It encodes CASSQSGTSSYEQYF.

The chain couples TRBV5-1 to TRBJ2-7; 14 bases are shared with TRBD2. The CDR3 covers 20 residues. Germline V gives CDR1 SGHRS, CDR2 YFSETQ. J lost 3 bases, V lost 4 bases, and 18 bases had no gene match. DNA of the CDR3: TGCGCCAGCAGCAAAGACGGACTAGCGGGAGGTCTCTCCCACTACTACGAGCAGTACTTC. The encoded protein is CASSKDGLAGGLSHYYEQYF. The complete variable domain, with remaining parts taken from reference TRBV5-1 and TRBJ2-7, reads KAGVTQTPRYLIKTRGQQVTLSCSPISGHRSVSWYQQTPGQGLQFLFEYFSETQRNKGNFPGRFSGRQFSNSRSEMNVSTLELGDSALYLCASSKDGLAGGLSHYYEQYFGPGTRLTVT.

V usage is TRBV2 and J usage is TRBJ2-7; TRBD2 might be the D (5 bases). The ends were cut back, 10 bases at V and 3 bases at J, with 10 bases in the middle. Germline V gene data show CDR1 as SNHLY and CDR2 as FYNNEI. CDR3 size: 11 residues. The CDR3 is CATIRGYEQYF. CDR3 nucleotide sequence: TGTGCCACCATCCGGGGCTACGAGCAGTACTTC.

In DNA form, the CDR3 reads TGTGCCAGCGGGAGGGACAGGGTGCCGGGCACTGAAGCTTTCTTT. Translated, it gives CASGRDRVPGTEAFF. This chain joins TRBV6-5 and TRBJ1-1, with 9 bases fitting TRBD1. After removal of 8 bases from V and 4 bases from J, the junction contained 11 bases not matched to a gene. The CDR3 loop spans 15 amino acids. Germline assignment: CDR1 MNHEY and CDR2 SVGAGI.

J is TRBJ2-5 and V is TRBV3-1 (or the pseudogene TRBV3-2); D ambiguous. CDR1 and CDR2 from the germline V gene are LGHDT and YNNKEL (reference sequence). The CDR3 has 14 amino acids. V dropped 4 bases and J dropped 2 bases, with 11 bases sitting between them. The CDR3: CASSLPQRQETQYF. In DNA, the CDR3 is TGTGCCAGCAGCCTCCCACAGAGGCAAGAGACCCAGTACTTC.

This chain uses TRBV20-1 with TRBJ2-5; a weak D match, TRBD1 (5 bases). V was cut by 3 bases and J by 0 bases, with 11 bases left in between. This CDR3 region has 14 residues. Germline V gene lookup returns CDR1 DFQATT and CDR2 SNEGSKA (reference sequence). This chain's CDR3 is CSASLDTYQETQYF. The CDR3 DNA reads TGCAGTGCTAGTTTGGACACGTACCAAGAGACCCAGTACTTC.

The CDR3 loop is CASSFGSSYEQYF. CDR3 nucleotide sequence: TGTGCCAGCAGCTTCGGGTCTAGCTACGAGCAGTACTTC. The chain couples TRBV7-8 to TRBJ2-7; D is unclear. This CDR3 contains 13 residues. V lost 3 bases and J lost 3, with 9 bases in between. The germline CDR1 and CDR2 sequences are SGHVS and FQNEAQ.

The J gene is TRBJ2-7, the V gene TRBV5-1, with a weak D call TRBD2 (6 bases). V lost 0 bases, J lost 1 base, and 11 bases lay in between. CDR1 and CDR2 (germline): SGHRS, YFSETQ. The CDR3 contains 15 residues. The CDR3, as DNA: TGCGCCAGCAGCTTGGCGCCTAGCGAATCCTACGAGCAGTACTTC. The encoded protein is CASSLAPSESYEQYF.

CDR3 sequence: CASGQGGFESEAFF. The CDR3 bases are TGTGCCAGCGGACAGGGAGGATTCGAATCTGAAGCTTTCTTT. This rearrangement joins TRBV9 to TRBJ1-1, with TRBD1 matching over 8 bases. J lost 6 bases, V lost 7 bases, and 11 bases had no gene match. CDR3 length equals 14 residues. The germline CDR1 and CDR2 sequences are SGDLS and YYNGEE.

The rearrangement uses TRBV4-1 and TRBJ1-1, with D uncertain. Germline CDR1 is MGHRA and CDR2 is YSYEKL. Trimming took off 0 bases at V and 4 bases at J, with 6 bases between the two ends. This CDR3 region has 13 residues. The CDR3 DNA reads TGCGCCAGCAGCCAAGATCACAGCACTGAAGCTTTCTTT. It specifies CASSQDHSTEAFF.

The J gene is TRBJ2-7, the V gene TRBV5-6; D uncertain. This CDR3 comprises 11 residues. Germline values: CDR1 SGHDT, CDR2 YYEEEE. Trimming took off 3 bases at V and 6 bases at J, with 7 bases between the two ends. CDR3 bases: TGTGCCAGCAGCTCCATGGGCGAGCAGTACTTC. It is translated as CASSSMGEQYF. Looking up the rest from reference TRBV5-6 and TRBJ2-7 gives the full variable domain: DAGVTQSPTHLIKTRGQQVTLRCSPKSGHDTVSWYQQALGQGPQFIFQYYEEEERQRGNFPDRFSGHQFPNYSSELNVNALLLGDSALYLCASSSMGEQYFGPGTRLTVT.

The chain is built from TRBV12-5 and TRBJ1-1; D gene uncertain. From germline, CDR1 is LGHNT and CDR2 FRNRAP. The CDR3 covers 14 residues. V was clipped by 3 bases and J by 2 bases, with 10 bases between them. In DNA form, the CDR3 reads TGTGCTAGTGGTTTCTTTCCAGAAAACACTGAAGCTTTCTTT. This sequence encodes CASGFFPENTEAFF.